This TCR beta chain was sequenced during a study of blood T cell repertoires in COVID-19. Germline V gene data show CDR1 as SGHTA and CDR2 as FQGTGA. Trimming cost V 0 bases and J 7 bases; bases outside gene matches: 7. The length of the CDR3 is 15 residues. Measured with immunoSEQ multiplex PCR; TCRdb has only the in-frame clones, and not every one. The sample lists 140,000 or so clones; about 85% were seen once. It was during active infection that Seattle patients were enrolled and then longitudinally followed. The specimen sequenced was peripheral blood. The chain combines TRBV7-3 with TRBJ1-2; TRBD1 matches at 8 bases. This receptor was obtained from a woman in her seventies with COVID-19, enrolled during active disease. CDR3 DNA: TGTGCCAGCAGCTTAACGGCAGGGGGCTTCTCTGGCTACACCTTC. This encodes CASSLTAGGFSGYTF.